The T cell receptor beta chain described here comes from a study of blood T cell repertoires in COVID-19. Study background: The cDNA or gDNA used as material had been derived from T cells, B-cell-depleted T cells, or PBMCs.

Per the original methods: Scientists estimated how many nucleated cells there were by amplifying reference gene primers. Produced via immunoSEQ multiplex PCR; TCRdb's table is partial and in-frame only. Clone size and the V and J calls come from that table; the DNA yielded D and trimming. Of tens of thousands of clones in the sample, roughly 83% were seen once. CDR3 length: 13 amino acids. The ends lost 6 bases at V and 6 bases at J; junction bases unmatched: 2. Looked up from germline, CDR1 is MDHEN and CDR2 is SYDVKM. This sequence joins TRBV28 and TRBJ2-1, with TRBD2 matching over 10 bases. The receptor was derived from a man between 65 and 79 years old with acute or convalescent COVID-19. The sample consisted of peripheral blood. CDR3 nucleotide sequence: TGTGCCAGCAGCGGACTAGCGGCCAATGAGCAGTTCTTC. It is translated as CASSGLAANEQFF.